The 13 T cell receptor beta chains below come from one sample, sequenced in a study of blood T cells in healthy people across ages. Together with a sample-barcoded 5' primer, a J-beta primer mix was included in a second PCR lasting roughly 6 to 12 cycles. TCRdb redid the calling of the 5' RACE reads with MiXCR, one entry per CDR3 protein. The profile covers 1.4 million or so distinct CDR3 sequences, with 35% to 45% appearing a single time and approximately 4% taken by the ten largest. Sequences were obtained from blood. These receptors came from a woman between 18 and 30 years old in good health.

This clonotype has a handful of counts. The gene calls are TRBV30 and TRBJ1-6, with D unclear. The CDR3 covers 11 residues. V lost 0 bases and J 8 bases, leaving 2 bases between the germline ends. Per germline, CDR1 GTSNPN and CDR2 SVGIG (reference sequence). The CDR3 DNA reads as TGTGCCTGGAGTGTCGATTCACCCCTCCACTTT. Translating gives CAWSVDSPLHF.

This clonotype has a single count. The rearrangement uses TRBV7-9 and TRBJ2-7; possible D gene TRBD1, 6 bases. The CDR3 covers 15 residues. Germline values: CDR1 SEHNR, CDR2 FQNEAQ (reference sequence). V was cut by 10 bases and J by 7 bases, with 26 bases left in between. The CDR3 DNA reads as TGTGCCATCACCGGGACACCCGGCTCCTACAATGAGCAGTACTTC. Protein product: CAITGTPGSYNEQYF.

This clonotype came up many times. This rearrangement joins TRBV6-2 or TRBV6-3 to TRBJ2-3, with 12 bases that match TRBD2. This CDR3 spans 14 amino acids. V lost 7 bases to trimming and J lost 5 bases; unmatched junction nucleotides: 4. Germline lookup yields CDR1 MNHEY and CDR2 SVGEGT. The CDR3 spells CASTPGLAGDTQYF. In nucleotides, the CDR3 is TGTGCCAGCACCCCGGGACTAGCGGGAGATACGCAGTATTTT.

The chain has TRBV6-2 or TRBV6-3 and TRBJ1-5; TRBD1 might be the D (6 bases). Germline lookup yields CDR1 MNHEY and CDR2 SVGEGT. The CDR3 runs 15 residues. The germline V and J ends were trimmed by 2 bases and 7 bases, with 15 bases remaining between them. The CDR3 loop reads CASSYDHRVNQPQHF. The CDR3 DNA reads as TGTGCCAGCAGTTACGACCACAGGGTAAACCAGCCCCAGCATTTT.

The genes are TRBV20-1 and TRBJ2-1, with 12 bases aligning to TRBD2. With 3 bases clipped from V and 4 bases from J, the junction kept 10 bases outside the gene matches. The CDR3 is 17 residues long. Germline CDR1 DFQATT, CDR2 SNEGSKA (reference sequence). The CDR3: CSARDVGLAGTYNEQFF. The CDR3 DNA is TGCAGTGCTAGGGATGTAGGACTAGCGGGGACATACAATGAGCAGTTCTTC.

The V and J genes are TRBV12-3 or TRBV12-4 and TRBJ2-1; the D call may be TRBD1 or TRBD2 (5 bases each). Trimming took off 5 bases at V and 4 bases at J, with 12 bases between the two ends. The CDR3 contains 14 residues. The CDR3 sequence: CASSGTSLYNEQFF. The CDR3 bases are TGTGCCAGCAGTGGGACCAGCTTGTACAATGAGCAGTTCTTC.

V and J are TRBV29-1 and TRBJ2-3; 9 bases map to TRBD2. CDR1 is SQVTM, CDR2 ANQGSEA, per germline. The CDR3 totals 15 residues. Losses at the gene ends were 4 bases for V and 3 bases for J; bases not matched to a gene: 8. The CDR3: CSVVQREVGTDTQYF. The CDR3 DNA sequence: TGCAGCGTTGTGCAGCGGGAGGTGGGTACAGATACGCAGTATTTT.

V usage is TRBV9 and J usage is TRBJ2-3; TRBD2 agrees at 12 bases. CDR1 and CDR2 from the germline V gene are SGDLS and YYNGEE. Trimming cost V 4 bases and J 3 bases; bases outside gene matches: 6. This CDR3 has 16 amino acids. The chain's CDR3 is CASSFRLAGDTDTQYF. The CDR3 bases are TGTGCCAGCAGCTTTCGACTAGCGGGAGATACAGATACGCAGTATTTT.

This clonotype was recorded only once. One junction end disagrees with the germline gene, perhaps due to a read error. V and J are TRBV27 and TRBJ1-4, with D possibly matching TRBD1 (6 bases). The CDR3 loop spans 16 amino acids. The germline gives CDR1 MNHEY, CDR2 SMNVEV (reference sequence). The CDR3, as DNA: TGTGCCGGCAGTCCGCCTCGGGACACACCTAATGAAAAACTGTTTTTT. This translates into CAGSPPRDTPNEKLFF.

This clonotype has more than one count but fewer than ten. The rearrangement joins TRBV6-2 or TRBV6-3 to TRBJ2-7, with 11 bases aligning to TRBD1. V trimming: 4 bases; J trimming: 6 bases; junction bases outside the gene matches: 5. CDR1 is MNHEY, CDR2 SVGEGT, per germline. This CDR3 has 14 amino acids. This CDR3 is CASSSRDRGSEQYF. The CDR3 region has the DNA TGTGCCAGCAGTTCCCGGGACAGGGGGAGCGAGCAGTACTTC.

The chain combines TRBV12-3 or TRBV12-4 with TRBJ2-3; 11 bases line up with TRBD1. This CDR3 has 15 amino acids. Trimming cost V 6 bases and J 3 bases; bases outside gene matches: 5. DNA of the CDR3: TGTGCCAGCAGGTTGGGACAGGGGGAAACAGATACGCAGTATTTT. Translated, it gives CASRLGQGETDTQYF.

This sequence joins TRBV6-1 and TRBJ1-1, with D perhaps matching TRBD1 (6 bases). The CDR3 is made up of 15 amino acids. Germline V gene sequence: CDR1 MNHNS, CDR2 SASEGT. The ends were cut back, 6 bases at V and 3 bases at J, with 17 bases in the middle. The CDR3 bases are TGTGCCAGCAGCCCTGGTGGACAGTCCTACACTGAAGCTTTCTTT. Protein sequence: CASSPGGQSYTEAFF.

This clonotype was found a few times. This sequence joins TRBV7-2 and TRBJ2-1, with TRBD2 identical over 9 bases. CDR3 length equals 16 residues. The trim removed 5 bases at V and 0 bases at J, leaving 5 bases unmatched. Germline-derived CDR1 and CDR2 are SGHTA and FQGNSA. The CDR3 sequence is CASSRGSGSSYNEQFF. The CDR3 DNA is TGTGCCAGCAGCCGAGGTAGCGGGAGCTCCTACAATGAGCAGTTCTTC.